The source of this TCR beta chain is a study of T cells in Graves' hyperthyroidism and ophthalmopathy (dated by TCRdb to about 2019). About the investigation overall: Peripheral blood was collected at initial diagnosis, before any treatment. The paper reports TCR Vbeta CDR3 sequencing of 130 to 150 peripheral blood samples: approximately 43 ophthalmopathy, fewer than 85 hyperthyroidism and around 17 progressor patients. TCR V-J signatures able to tell the groups apart were searched for in a discovery cohort of 100 patients, of whom about 40 had Graves' ophthalmopathy and around 56 had stable Graves' hyperthyroidism. In over five Graves' hyperthyroidism patients, the study also compared T-cell repertoires from thyroid tissue with T-cell repertoires from blood. The roughly 99 discovery patients were divided at random into training and test sets in a 7:3 ratio. After blood sampling, hyperthyroidism patients were treated with methimazole at a starting dose of 30 mg daily, and ophthalmopathy patients were treated with high-dose intravenous methylprednisolone. Whether ophthalmopathy could be predicted prospectively was tested in an independent validation cohort made up of 18 to 20 hyperthyroidism patients plus 17 patients who later progressed to ophthalmopathy.

The TCR beta CDR3 regions were amplified from RNA transcripts. A first-round RT-PCR of the TCR CDR3 used the HTBI primer set with the Qiagen OneStep RT-PCR kit. Libraries were constructed in a second round of multiplex PCR, after which size selection and purification were carried out. Sequencing of the libraries was done on an Illumina HiSeq2000 using paired-end 100 bp reads. The study's own analysis went as follows. SOAPnuke was used to process the raw data, removing reads that contained adapters or uncalled bases, had a mean Phred below 15, or lacked an exact match to the constant primer or identifier. High-quality paired reads were merged using COPE v1.2.5, and each unique nucleotide sequence was defined as a clonotype. MiTCR v1.1 was used to align the clonotypes against IMGT TRBV, TRBD and TRBJ reference segments. The analysis included only V-J combinations with a frequency above 0.0001, which together covered around 99% of the repertoires. A TCS score was defined as the ratio between F50 (clonal expansion) and ExV (chaos), using BLOSUM62-based TCRdist between CDR3 peptides within each V-J. Welch's t-statistics and random forest reduced approximately 520 V-J features to 10 to 15, which were used in a naive Bayes classifier (R e1071). TCRdb reanalyzed the raw reads on its own, using fastp at Q25 for trimming and MiXCR for clone calling, and kept in-frame beta chains. When rows share a CDR3 protein, they turn into one entry using the most common DNA and genes. These V and J calls are TCRdb output, not the study's own analysis. Present in this sample are 270,000 or so distinct CDR3 sequences, around 25% of which were seen just once. Of the sample, about a quarter falls within the top ten clones.

V is shortened by 9 bases, J by 6 bases, and the region joining them spans 15 bases. From its cysteine to its phenylalanine, the CDR3 spans 13 amino acids. Only CDR3 DNA is held: 39 bases, read in frame from base 1. This clonotype was observed many times. The target of this receptor is not known. Per-nucleotide qualities are absent, and no much larger clonotype sits a single base away. On the study overall, not on this receptor specifically: Ophthalmopathy was separated from stable hyperthyroidism by a 13 V-J signature model, with approximately 89% sensitivity and about 81% specificity obtained in cross-validation and 80%/75% obtained in testing. Most expanded thyroid clonotypes (frequency above 0.001) were also detected in blood, suggesting blood repertoires may reflect thyroid immune responses. Sample size was not statistically predetermined, and investigators were not blinded to group allocation. In validation, progression to ophthalmopathy was predicted by the model with 70.59% sensitivity and about 72% specificity, a median of about 6.8 months before onset.

Hyperthyroidism patients were newly diagnosed, had a disease duration of under 2 months, and were aged 18 to 65 years. The study excluded patients with uncontrolled infections, other autoimmune diseases, pregnancy or lactation. Diagnoses were established on the basis of clinical symptoms, serum thyroxine and TRAb, thyroid ultrasound, and orbital computed tomography. For progressor patients, blood was drawn at the first diagnosis of hyperthyroidism, before any ophthalmopathy symptoms had appeared. PBMCs were isolated from approximately 10 ml of fresh peripheral blood by Ficoll-Paque density gradient centrifugation. Patients classed as progressors first received a Graves' hyperthyroidism diagnosis and then went on to develop ophthalmopathy during follow-up. Total RNA was extracted using Trizol reagent, and RNA quality was assessed on an Agilent 2100 Bioanalyzer.

The V and J genes are TRBV12-3 or TRBV12-4 and TRBJ1-5, with a tentative D gene TRBD1 over 6 matching bases. The sample taken for sequencing was blood. This clonotype was obtained from a man aged 40-49 years with Graves' hyperthyroidism that later progressed to Graves' ophthalmopathy. The nucleotide sequence reads TGTGCCAGTCAGCCACAGGGATCTCAGCCCCAGCATTTT. Translated, this is CASQPQGSQPQHF.